The rows below give T cell receptor beta chains drawn from one sample of a study of T cell repertoires in ileal Crohn's disease. Method: immunoSEQ multiplex PCR; TCRdb's copy keeps in-frame clones and lacks some. The sample comprises fewer than 3,000 clones, 70% to 85% of which are singletons, and less than 40% rests with the top ten. The sample comprised ileal tissue. These receptors all stem from an adult with Crohn's disease. Each CDR3 is given with its conserved first and last residue. The D gene is left open where the match is weak. Clone size is shown for a subset of rows, as once, few, many or a class of expanded clone.

TRBV7-8	-	-	TRBJ1-3	CASSIGGSGNTIYF	TGTGCCAGCAGCATCGGGGGGTCTGGAAACACCATATATTTT
TRBV10-1	-	-	TRBJ1-1	CASSRGKGTEAFF	TGCGCCAGCAGCAGGGGAAAGGGCACTGAAGCTTTCTTT
TRBV30	TRBD1	few	TRBJ2-2	CAWPGTGYTGELFF	TGTGCCTGGCCTGGGACAGGGTACACCGGGGAGCTGTTTTTT
TRBV6-5	-	-	TRBJ1-2	CASSYSNNRIYGYTF	TGTGCCAGCAGTTACTCGAACAACAGGATCTATGGCTACACCTTC
TRBV13	TRBD1	-	TRBJ2-7	CASSSGTGTYEQYF	TGTGCCAGCAGCTCAGGGACAGGGACATACGAGCAGTACTTC
TRBV19	TRBD1	-	TRBJ1-1	CASCGQGDTEAFF	TGTGCCAGTTGTGGACAGGGGGACACTGAAGCTTTCTTT
TRBV11-1	-	-	TRBJ1-2	CASSSSCEAGKTYGYTF	TGTGCCAGCAGCTCTTCTTGTGAGGCTGGAAAGACCTATGGCTACACCTTC
TRBV5-6	TRBD1	-	TRBJ2-1	CASGYFMPGTAYNEQFF	TGTGCCAGCGGATATTTTATGCCCGGGACAGCCTACAATGAGCAGTTCTTC
TRBV27	TRBD1	-	TRBJ1-1	CASSYDRAHTEAFF	TGTGCCAGCAGTTATGACAGGGCGCACACTGAAGCTTTCTTT
TRBV19	-	-	TRBJ1-5	CASSIAGIDPPPQHF	TGTGCCAGTAGTATCGCGGGGATCGATCCCCCGCCCCAGCATTTT